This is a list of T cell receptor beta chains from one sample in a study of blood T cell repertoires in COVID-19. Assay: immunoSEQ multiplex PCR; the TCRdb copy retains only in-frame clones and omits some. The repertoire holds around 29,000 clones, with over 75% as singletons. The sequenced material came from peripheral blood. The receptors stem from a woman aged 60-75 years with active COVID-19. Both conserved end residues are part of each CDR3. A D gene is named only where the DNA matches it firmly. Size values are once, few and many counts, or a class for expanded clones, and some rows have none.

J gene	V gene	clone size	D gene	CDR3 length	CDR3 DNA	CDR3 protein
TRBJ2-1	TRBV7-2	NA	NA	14	TGTGCCAGCAGCTTAGAGGGGGGGGCCCATGAGCAGTTCTTC	CASSLEGGAHEQFF
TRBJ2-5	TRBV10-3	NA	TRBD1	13	TGTGCCACCTTAGGGGGCTTTCAAGAGACCCAGTACTTC	CATLGGFQETQYF
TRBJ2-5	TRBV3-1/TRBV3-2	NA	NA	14	TGTGCCAGCAGCCAGTCAGGTGGGCTGGAGACCCAGTACTTC	CASSQSGGLETQYF
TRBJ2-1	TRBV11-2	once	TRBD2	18	TGTGCCAGCAGCTTAGTGGCGGGACTAGGTTCCGTCCTCAATGAGCAGTTCTTC	CASSLVAGLGSVLNEQFF
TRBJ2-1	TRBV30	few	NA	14	TGTGCCTGGAGTTCTGAGCGGGCCTACAATGAGCAGTTCTTC	CAWSSERAYNEQFF
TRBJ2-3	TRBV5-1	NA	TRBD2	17	TGCGCCAGCAGCGATCAAGGACTAGCGGGAGTAGGAGATACGCAGTATTTT	CASSDQGLAGVGDTQYF
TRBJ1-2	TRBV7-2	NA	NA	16	TGTGCCAGCAGCTTAGGAGGGTTGGGGGCTGGCTATGGCTACACCTTC	CASSLGGLGAGYGYTF
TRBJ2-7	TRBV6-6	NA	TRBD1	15	TGTGCCAGCAGCCTCCGGGACAGGTCCTCCTACGAGCAGTACTTC	CASSLRDRSSYEQYF
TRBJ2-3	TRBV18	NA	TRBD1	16	TGTGCCAGCTCACCACTGGGACAGGGTGGCCCCGGAGAGCAGTATTTT	CASSPLGQGGPGEQYF
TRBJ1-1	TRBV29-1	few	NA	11	TGCAGCGGAAGGGGCCCTGGTGAAGCTTTCTTT	CSGRGPGEAFF
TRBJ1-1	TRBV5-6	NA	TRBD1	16	TGTGCCAGCAGCACGGGACAGGGGCGTATGAACACTGAAGCTTTCTTT	CASSTGQGRMNTEAFF
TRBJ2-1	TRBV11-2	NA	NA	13	TGTGCCAGCAGCTTACGCATAGCGATCGAGCAGTTCTTC	CASSLRIAIEQFF
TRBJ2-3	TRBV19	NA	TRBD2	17	TGTGCCAGTGGGATGAGCGGGAGCTATATTTACACAGATACGCAGTATTTT	CASGMSGSYIYTDTQYF
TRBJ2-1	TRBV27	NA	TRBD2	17	TGTGCCAGCAGCCGACTAGCGGGAGGGATTTCCTACAATGAGCAGTTCTTC	CASSRLAGGISYNEQFF
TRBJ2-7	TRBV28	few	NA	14	TGTGCCAGCAGTTCCGCAGGGATGACCTACGAGCAGTACTTC	CASSSAGMTYEQYF
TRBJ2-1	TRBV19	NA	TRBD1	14	TGTGCCAGTAGTCAGGCGGGACAGGGGAGTGAGCAGTTCTTC	CASSQAGQGSEQFF
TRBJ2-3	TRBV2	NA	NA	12	TGTGCCAGCAAGTTGTCAGGAAATACGCAGTATTTT	CASKLSGNTQYF
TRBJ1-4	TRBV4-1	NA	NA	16	TGCGCCAGCAGCCAAAACCACAGGGTTGCTAATGAAAAACTGTTTTTT	CASSQNHRVANEKLFF
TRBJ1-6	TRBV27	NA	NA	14	TGTGCCAGCAGTTTGGAGGGGCCACGGTCACCCCTCCACTTT	CASSLEGPRSPLHF
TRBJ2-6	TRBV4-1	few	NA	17	TGCGCCAGCAGCCAAGACTCCCTACTCTCTGGGGCCAACGTCCTGACTTTC	CASSQDSLLSGANVLTF
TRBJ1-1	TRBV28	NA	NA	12	TGTGCCAGCAGAATTGGCGGGGCTGAAGCTTTCTTT	CASRIGGAEAFF
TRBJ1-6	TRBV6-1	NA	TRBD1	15	TGTGCCAGCAGTGAAGAGGGGACAGCGATTCGACCCCTCCACTTT	CASSEEGTAIRPLHF
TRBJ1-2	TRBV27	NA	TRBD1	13	TGTGCCAGCAGTACGACAGGGCTGGGAGGCTACACCTTC	CASSTTGLGGYTF
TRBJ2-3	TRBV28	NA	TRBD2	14	TGTGCCAGCAGTTTACGGGGGGGCAGAGATACGCAGTATTTT	CASSLRGGRDTQYF
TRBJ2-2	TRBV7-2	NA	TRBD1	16	TGTGCCAGCAGCTTAGGGCACTACAGGGGAGCCGGGGAGCTGTTTTTT	CASSLGHYRGAGELFF
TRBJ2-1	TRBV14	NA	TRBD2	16	TGTGCCAGCAGCCACTCAGGCGGGAGGACCTACAATGAGCAGTTCTTC	CASSHSGGRTYNEQFF
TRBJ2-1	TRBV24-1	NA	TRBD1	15	TGTGCCACCAGTTCAGGGGGCCACTCCTACAATGAGCAGTTCTTC	CATSSGGHSYNEQFF
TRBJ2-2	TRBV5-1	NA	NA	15	TGCGCCAGCAGCGGGGGCGGTCGTAACACCGGGGAGCTGTTTTTT	CASSGGGRNTGELFF
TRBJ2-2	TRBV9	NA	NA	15	TGTGCCAGCAGCGTCTCAGGGATGGGCACCGGGGAGCTGTTTTTT	CASSVSGMGTGELFF
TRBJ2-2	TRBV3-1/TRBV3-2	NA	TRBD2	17	TGTGCCAGCAGCCAAGATAGGGTACTAGCGGGTGCCGGGGAGCTGTTTTTT	CASSQDRVLAGAGELFF
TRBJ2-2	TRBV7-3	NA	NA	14	TGTGCCAGCAGCTATGGCGGTAATGTGGGGGAGCTGTTTTTT	CASSYGGNVGELFF
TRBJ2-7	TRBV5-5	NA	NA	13	TGTGCCAGCAGCCCACAGTTCGGGAACGAGCAGTACTTC	CASSPQFGNEQYF
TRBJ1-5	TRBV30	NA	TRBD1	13	TGTGCCTGGAGTGTTCGGGACAGCCAGCCCCAGCATTTT	CAWSVRDSQPQHF
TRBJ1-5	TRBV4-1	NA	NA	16	TGCGCCAGCAGCCAAACAACAGGTATTAGCAATCAGCCCCAGCATTTT	CASSQTTGISNQPQHF
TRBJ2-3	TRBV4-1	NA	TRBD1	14	TGCGCCAGCAGCCCCGGGACAGACCCAGATACGCAGTATTTT	CASSPGTDPDTQYF
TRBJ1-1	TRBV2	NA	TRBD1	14	TGTGCCAGCAGTGCAGGGACAGTGGGGGATCAAGCTTTCTTT	CASSAGTVGDQAFF